Described below is a single T cell receptor beta chain sequence and its context. The target antigen is unknown. This specimen belongs to a study of graft-versus-host responses after intestinal transplantation. Sequenced by immunoSEQ multiplex PCR; TCRdb stores in-frame clones only, minus some. The sample consists of about 120,000 clones, around 93% of them appearing once. The V and J ends lost 4 bases and 5 bases, in that order; junction bases with no gene match: 7. This CDR3 spans 15 amino acids. CDR1 and CDR2 from the germline V gene are SGDLS and YYNGEE. The source was unstimulated CD4+ T cells sorted from spleen or lymph node cells, collected before intestinal transplant. This chain uses TRBV9 with TRBJ2-3; the match to TRBD2 covers 10 bases. The clonotype originates from a human donor who received an intestinal transplant. The CDR3 is CASSLEREGRDTQYF. The CDR3 nucleotides read TGTGCCAGCAGCCTTGAGCGGGAGGGGAGAGATACGCAGTATTTT.